This T cell receptor (beta chain) was profiled in a study of cytomegalovirus exposure and HLA in healthy donors. The overall study: An early release of data contained about 85 million unique TCRs, which came from HLA-typed donors. Findings of the study overall: Researchers reported in a later analysis that a missense DCLRE1C variant was tied to TCR beta V- and J-gene trimming. When a later analysis compared HLA-associated TCR beta chains with equally common others, the HLA-associated chains turned out to be more clonally expanded and to have lower generation probabilities.

The PCR employed 60 Vbeta primers together with 13 Jbeta primers. How the authors handled the data: A later analysis counted 80 million or so unique TCR beta chains, roughly 11 million shared. Assay used: immunoSEQ multiplex PCR; TCRdb lists only in-frame clones, some missing. That table supplies the V and J calls and clone size; D and trimming were determined from the DNA. The repertoire holds roughly 150,000 clones, with roughly 83% as singletons. About this clone itself: Its antigen is unknown.

This CDR3 has 14 amino acids. V was pared by 5 bases and J by 4 bases, with 14 bases between. Germline CDR1 reads LGHNA; CDR2 reads YSLEER. V gene TRBV4-3 combines with J gene TRBJ1-2, with a possible D match to TRBD1 (6 bases). The sample comprised PBMCs. This TCR was sampled from a boy aged 2 to 10 in good health and CMV-seronegative. CDR3 in amino acids: CASSRDGGLYGYTF. DNA of the CDR3: TGCGCCAGCAGCAGGGACGGGGGGCTCTATGGCTACACCTTC.